The rows below give T cell receptor beta chains drawn from one sample of a study of shared clonotypes between healthy human individuals. Sequenced by immunoSEQ multiplex PCR; TCRdb stores in-frame clones only, minus some. The profile covers under 850,000 clones, with roughly 92% appearing a single time and around 24% taken by the ten largest. The sample comprised naive CD8+ T cells sorted from blood. The receptors were gathered from a man aged 30 to 45 in good health. The CDR3 runs from the conserved cysteine through the conserved F or W. The D gene is left open where the match is weak. Clone sizes are given selectively: once, few, many, or a class where the clone is expanded.

V	J	D	size	CDR3	DNA
TRBV10-1	TRBJ2-1	TRBD2	NA	CASSEREVPVNEQFF	TGCGCCAGCAGTGAGCGGGAGGTCCCAGTCAATGAGCAGTTCTTC
TRBV7-9	TRBJ2-1	NA	NA	CASSFSLQNNEQFF	TGTGCCAGCAGCTTTAGTCTCCAGAACAATGAGCAGTTCTTC
TRBV2	TRBJ2-3	TRBD1	NA	CASSLGQGVADTQYF	TGTGCCAGCAGTCTTGGACAGGGAGTCGCAGATACGCAGTATTTT
TRBV7-9	TRBJ2-7	NA	NA	CASSSPDNSYEQYF	TGTGCCAGCAGCTCCCCCGACAACTCCTACGAGCAGTACTTC
TRBV28	TRBJ2-7	TRBD1	NA	CASSFRSPGQGPTSTYEQYF	TGTGCCAGCAGTTTCCGCTCCCCGGGACAGGGGCCTACCAGCACCTACGAGCAGTACTTC
TRBV7-9	TRBJ2-2	NA	NA	CASSYQGRGPEMAGELFF	TGTGCCAGCAGCTACCAGGGGCGGGGGCCGGAAATGGCCGGGGAGCTGTTTTTT
TRBV27	TRBJ2-1	TRBD2	once	CASSLLGLAGNEQFF	TGTGCCAGCAGTTTATTGGGACTAGCGGGGAATGAGCAGTTCTTC
TRBV10-3	TRBJ2-7	TRBD2	NA	CAISDSGTSGTPNYEQYF	TGTGCCATCAGTGACTCCGGGACTAGCGGGACCCCAAACTACGAGCAGTACTTC
TRBV27	TRBJ2-1	TRBD2	NA	CASMGLAGGNEQFF	TGTGCCAGCATGGGACTAGCGGGAGGCAATGAGCAGTTCTTC
TRBV7-7	TRBJ2-5	NA	once	CASSQGGWGLVKDETQYF	TGTGCCAGCAGCCAGGGGGGGTGGGGACTAGTAAAGGATGAGACCCAGTACTTC
TRBV9	TRBJ2-5	NA	NA	CASSPRSLSETQYF	TGTGCCAGCAGCCCCCGCAGTTTGTCGGAGACCCAGTACTTC
TRBV27	TRBJ2-7	TRBD1	NA	CASSRGNEQYF	TGTGCCAGCAGCAGGGGGAACGAGCAGTACTTC
TRBV5-4	TRBJ1-5	TRBD1	NA	CASSTGTGNNQPQHF	TGTGCCAGCAGCACCGGGACAGGGAACAATCAGCCCCAGCATTTT
TRBV14	TRBJ2-1	NA	NA	CASSQLTGTDEQFF	TGTGCCAGCAGCCAACTAACAGGGACGGATGAGCAGTTCTTC
TRBV27	TRBJ2-7	TRBD1	NA	CASSLSTGGSYEQYF	TGTGCCAGCAGTTTAAGCACAGGGGGCTCCTACGAGCAGTACTTC
TRBV7-9	TRBJ2-7	NA	NA	CASSDFSSYEQYF	TGTGCCAGCAGCGATTTCAGCTCCTACGAGCAGTACTTC
TRBV7-2	TRBJ2-3	NA	NA	CASRRASTDTQYF	TGTGCCAGCAGGCGGGCGTCCACAGATACGCAGTATTTT
TRBV7-9	TRBJ2-7	TRBD2	NA	CASSPPIAGTYEQYF	TGTGCCAGCAGCCCACCGATAGCGGGAACCTACGAGCAGTACTTC
TRBV18	TRBJ2-7	TRBD1	NA	CASSPGQGAYEQYF	TGTGCCAGCTCTCCTGGGCAGGGGGCGTACGAGCAGTACTTC
TRBV4-3	TRBJ2-1	NA	NA	CASSQAQGGGPYNEQFF	TGCGCCAGCAGCCAAGCCCAAGGGGGGGGCCCATACAATGAGCAGTTCTTC
TRBV6-6	TRBJ2-1	TRBD2	NA	CASSYGREGLVYEQFF	TGTGCCAGCAGTTACGGTCGGGAGGGCCTCGTCTATGAGCAGTTCTTC
TRBV7-6	TRBJ2-6	NA	NA	CASSLMRGTGANVLTF	TGTGCCAGCAGCTTAATGAGGGGGACTGGGGCCAACGTCCTGACTTTC
TRBV29-1	TRBJ2-1	NA	NA	CSVEDSYNEQFF	TGCAGCGTTGAAGACTCCTACAATGAGCAGTTCTTC
TRBV5-1	TRBJ2-7	NA	NA	CASSLRSSDSYEQYF	TGCGCCAGCAGCTTGCGGTCTAGCGATTCCTACGAGCAGTACTTC
TRBV27	TRBJ2-7	NA	NA	CASSFGQGSYEQYF	TGTGCCAGCAGTTTCGGTCAGGGGTCCTACGAGCAGTACTTC
TRBV6-5	TRBJ1-5	NA	NA	CASSAVSGQPQHF	TGTGCCAGCAGTGCAGTATCGGGTCAGCCCCAGCATTTT
TRBV10-3	TRBJ2-7	NA	NA	CATRRLVGYEQYF	TGTGCCACCCGAAGACTGGTTGGCTACGAGCAGTACTTC
TRBV7-9	TRBJ2-7	NA	NA	CASNLRGGLDEQYF	TGTGCCAGCAACCTAAGGGGGGGACTGGACGAGCAGTACTTC
TRBV5-1	TRBJ1-1	NA	NA	CASRERMWDTEAFF	TGCGCCAGCCGGGAGAGAATGTGGGACACTGAAGCTTTCTTT
TRBV9	TRBJ1-5	NA	NA	CASSDLPQHF	TGTGCCAGCAGCGATCTGCCCCAGCATTTT
TRBV6-1	TRBJ2-7	TRBD2	NA	CASSEQWWTSGSYEQYF	TGTGCCAGCAGTGAACAATGGTGGACTAGCGGCTCCTACGAGCAGTACTTC
TRBV7-9	TRBJ2-7	NA	NA	CASSLGGWYEQYF	TGTGCCAGCAGCTTAGGGGGGTGGTACGAGCAGTACTTC
TRBV29-1	TRBJ2-5	TRBD2	NA	CSVVLAGAQETQYF	TGCAGCGTTGTCCTAGCGGGGGCCCAAGAGACCCAGTACTTC
TRBV30	TRBJ2-7	NA	NA	CAWTPRPAYEQYF	TGTGCCTGGACCCCAAGACCTGCCTACGAGCAGTACTTC
TRBV7-8	TRBJ2-1	NA	NA	CASSPRSRSLYNEQFF	TGTGCCAGCAGCCCGCGGAGCAGGAGTCTCTACAATGAGCAGTTCTTC
TRBV2	TRBJ1-1	NA	NA	CASSGGLEAFF	TGTGCCAGCAGTGGCGGACTTGAAGCTTTCTTT
TRBV27	TRBJ2-3	NA	NA	CASSLSDPVPDTQYF	TGTGCCAGCAGTTTATCGGACCCGGTCCCAGATACGCAGTATTTT
TRBV11-3	TRBJ2-3	NA	NA	CASREGVETDTQYF	TGTGCCAGCAGAGAGGGAGTAGAAACAGATACGCAGTATTTT